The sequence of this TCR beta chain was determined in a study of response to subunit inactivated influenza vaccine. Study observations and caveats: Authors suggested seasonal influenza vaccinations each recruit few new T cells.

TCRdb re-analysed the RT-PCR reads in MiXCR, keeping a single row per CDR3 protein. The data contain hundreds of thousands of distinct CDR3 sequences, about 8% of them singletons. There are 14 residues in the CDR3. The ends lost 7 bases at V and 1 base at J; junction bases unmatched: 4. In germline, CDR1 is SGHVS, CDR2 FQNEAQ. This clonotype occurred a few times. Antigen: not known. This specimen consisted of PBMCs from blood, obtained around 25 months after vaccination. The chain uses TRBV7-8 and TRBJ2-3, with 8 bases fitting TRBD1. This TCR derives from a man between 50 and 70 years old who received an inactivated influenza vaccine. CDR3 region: CASIMTGGTDTQYF. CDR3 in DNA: TGTGCCAGCATCATGACAGGGGGCACAGATACGCAGTATTTT.